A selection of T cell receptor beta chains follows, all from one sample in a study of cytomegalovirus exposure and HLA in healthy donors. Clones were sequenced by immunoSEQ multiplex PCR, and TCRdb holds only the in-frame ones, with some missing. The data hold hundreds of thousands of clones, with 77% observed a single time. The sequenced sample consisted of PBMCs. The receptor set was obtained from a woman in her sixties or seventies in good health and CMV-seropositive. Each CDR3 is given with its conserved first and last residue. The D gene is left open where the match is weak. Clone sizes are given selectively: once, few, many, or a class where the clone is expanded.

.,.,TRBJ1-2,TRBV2,CASSEEVPGLSNYGYTF,TGTGCCAGCAGTGAAGAGGTCCCAGGGCTTTCTAACTATGGCTACACCTTC
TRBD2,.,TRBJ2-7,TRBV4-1,CASSPTWTSGDEQYF,TGCGCCAGCAGCCCGACGTGGACTAGCGGCGACGAGCAGTACTTC
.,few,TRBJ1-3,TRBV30,CAWTGSGNTIYF,TGTGCCTGGACCGGCTCTGGAAACACCATATATTTT
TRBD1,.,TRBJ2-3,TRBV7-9,CASSSDRGGDTQYF,TGTGCCAGCAGCTCGGACAGGGGAGGGGATACGCAGTATTTT
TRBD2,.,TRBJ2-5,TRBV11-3,CASSPGTNQETQYF,TGTGCCAGCAGCCCGGGGACTAACCAAGAGACCCAGTACTTC
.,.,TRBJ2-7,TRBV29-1,CSVVSGSYEQYF,TGCAGCGTTGTTTCAGGTAGCTACGAGCAGTACTTC
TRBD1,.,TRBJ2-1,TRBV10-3,CAIGAGGSYNEQFF,TGTGCCATCGGCGCAGGGGGCTCCTACAATGAGCAGTTCTTC
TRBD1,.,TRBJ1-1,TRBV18,CASSLGQVPNTEAFF,TGTGCCAGCTCACTCGGACAGGTCCCGAACACTGAAGCTTTCTTT
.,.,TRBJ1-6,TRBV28,CASSLQWEGNSPLHF,TGTGCCAGCAGTTTGCAGTGGGAGGGAAATTCACCCCTCCACTTT
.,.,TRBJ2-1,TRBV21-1,CASSKEIAGESYNEQFF,TGTGCCAGCAGCAAAGAAATAGCGGGAGAGTCCTACAATGAGCAGTTCTTC
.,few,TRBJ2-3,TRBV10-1,CASSEAGTDTQYF,TGCGCCAGCAGTGAAGCGGGCACAGATACGCAGTATTTT
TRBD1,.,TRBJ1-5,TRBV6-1,CASSGRDRNNQPQHF,TGTGCCAGCAGTGGCCGGGACAGAAATAATCAGCCCCAGCATTTT
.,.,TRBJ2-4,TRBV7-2,CASSVGGIQYF,TGTGCCAGCAGCGTCGGGGGCATTCAGTACTTC
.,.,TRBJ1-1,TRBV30,CAWSRQEAFF,TGTGCCTGGAGTAGACAGGAAGCTTTCTTT
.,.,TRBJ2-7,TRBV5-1,CASKGLPSSYEQYF,TGCGCCAGCAAGGGACTGCCGAGCTCCTACGAGCAGTACTTC
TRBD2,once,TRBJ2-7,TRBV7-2,CASGVAGASYEQYF,TGTGCCAGCGGGGTAGCGGGGGCCTCCTACGAGCAGTACTTC
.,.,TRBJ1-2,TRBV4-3,CASSHLLTDYGYTF,TGCGCCAGCAGCCACCTCCTGACAGACTATGGCTACACCTTC
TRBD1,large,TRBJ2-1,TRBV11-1,CASRPVNRGLNEQFF,TGTGCCAGCAGACCGGTGAACAGGGGGCTTAATGAGCAGTTCTTC
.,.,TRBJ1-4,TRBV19,CASMPGSATNEKLFF,TGTGCCAGTATGCCGGGGTCTGCAACTAATGAAAAACTGTTTTTT
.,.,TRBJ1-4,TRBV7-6,CASSLGAQGEKLFF,TGTGCCAGCAGCTTAGGGGCTCAGGGTGAAAAACTGTTTTTT
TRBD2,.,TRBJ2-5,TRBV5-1,CASSFGLAQETQYF,TGCGCCAGCAGCTTCGGACTAGCGCAAGAGACCCAGTACTTC